These T cell receptor beta chains were read from a single sample in a study of neurological immune-mediated disorders. TCRdb independently ran MiXCR on the 5' RACE reads; one entry per CDR3 protein. Of approximately 48,000 distinct CDR3 sequences detected, about 13% appear once; the ten largest clones hold about 10%. Sequencing was carried out using PBMCs. Receptors originate from a male donor with HTLV-1-associated myelopathy (HAM/TSP). Each CDR3 is given with its conserved first and last residue. The D gene is left open where the match is weak. Only some rows state a clone size, as once, few, many or a class for expanded clones.

D gene: .
clone size: many
J gene: TRBJ1-1
V gene: TRBV5-1
CDR3 DNA: TGCGCCAGCAGCTTGGCCCTGAGGGGCGCGGGTGGCACTGAAGCTTTCTTT
CDR3 protein: CASSLALRGAGGTEAFF

D gene: .
clone size: many
J gene: TRBJ2-1
V gene: TRBV27
CDR3 DNA: TGTGCCAGCAGTTTATCCGTCGGTGAGCAGTTCTTC
CDR3 protein: CASSLSVGEQFF

D gene: TRBD1
clone size: many
J gene: TRBJ1-2
V gene: TRBV5-1
CDR3 DNA: TGCGCCAGCACGGGACAGGGGGGAACCTATGGCTACACCTTC
CDR3 protein: CASTGQGGTYGYTF

D gene: .
clone size: .
J gene: TRBJ2-2
V gene: TRBV5-1
CDR3 DNA: TGCGCCAGCAGCTTATCGGGGATCACCCGGGAGCTGTATTTT
CDR3 protein: CASSLSGITRELYF

D gene: .
clone size: many
J gene: TRBJ1-1
V gene: TRBV20-1
CDR3 DNA: TGCAGTGCTAGGCGGGGGTCAGAAGCTTTCTTT
CDR3 protein: CSARRGSEAFF

D gene: .
clone size: many
J gene: TRBJ1-2
V gene: TRBV5-1
CDR3 DNA: TGCGCCAGCAGCCCGAGGGGGACTAACTATGGCTACACCTTC
CDR3 protein: CASSPRGTNYGYTF

D gene: .
clone size: many
J gene: TRBJ1-2
V gene: TRBV6-5
CDR3 DNA: TGTGCCAGCAGGAACAGGGAGGACTATGGCTACACCTTC
CDR3 protein: CASRNREDYGYTF

D gene: TRBD1
clone size: medium-sized
J gene: TRBJ2-1
V gene: TRBV10-3
CDR3 DNA: TGTGCCATCAGGGGCGAAGCAGGGGGAGTTTGGAATGAGCAGTTCTTC
CDR3 protein: CAIRGEAGGVWNEQFF

D gene: .
clone size: many
J gene: TRBJ1-5
V gene: TRBV20-1
CDR3 DNA: TGCAGTGCTAGAGCCCCAGGGATCCTCAATCAGCCCCAGCATTTT
CDR3 protein: CSARAPGILNQPQHF

D gene: .
clone size: many
J gene: TRBJ2-7
V gene: TRBV7-2
CDR3 DNA: TGTGCCAGCAGCTTAAGCCCCCGGAGCTCCTACGAGCAGTACTTC
CDR3 protein: CASSLSPRSSYEQYF

D gene: .
clone size: many
J gene: TRBJ2-3
V gene: TRBV12-3/TRBV12-4
CDR3 DNA: TGTGCCAGCAGTTTCATGAGGTTAGGCACAGATACGCAGTATTTT
CDR3 protein: CASSFMRLGTDTQYF

D gene: TRBD2
clone size: many
J gene: TRBJ2-5
V gene: TRBV20-1
CDR3 DNA: TGCAGTGCTAGTACTAGCGGGGGTCTGACCCAGTACTTC
CDR3 protein: CSASTSGGLTQYF

D gene: .
clone size: few
J gene: TRBJ2-7
V gene: TRBV28
CDR3 DNA: TGTGCCAGCAGTCGCTCATTGCCCTACGAGCAGTACTTC
CDR3 protein: CASSRSLPYEQYF

D gene: TRBD1
clone size: many
J gene: TRBJ1-5
V gene: TRBV2
CDR3 DNA: TGTGCCAGCAGGGGACAGGGATATAGCAATCAGCCCCAGCATTTT
CDR3 protein: CASRGQGYSNQPQHF

D gene: .
clone size: many
J gene: TRBJ2-5
V gene: TRBV9
CDR3 DNA: TGTGCCAGCAGCGTAGGGGCAGGGAGACAGACCCAGTACTTC
CDR3 protein: CASSVGAGRQTQYF

D gene: TRBD1
clone size: many
J gene: TRBJ2-6
V gene: TRBV12-3/TRBV12-4
CDR3 DNA: TGTGCCAGCAGTCCGCAGGGACAGGGATCTGGGGCCAACGTCCTGACTTTC
CDR3 protein: CASSPQGQGSGANVLTF

D gene: TRBD1
clone size: many
J gene: TRBJ1-1
V gene: TRBV7-2
CDR3 DNA: TGTGCCAGTAGACAGGGGGCTGGCACTGAAGCTTTCTTT
CDR3 protein: CASRQGAGTEAFF

D gene: .
clone size: many
J gene: TRBJ2-2
V gene: TRBV24-1
CDR3 DNA: TGTGCCACCATGACAAACACCGGGGAGCTGTTTTTT
CDR3 protein: CATMTNTGELFF